This T cell receptor (beta chain) was retrieved from a study of T cells expressing NK-cell markers (dated by TCRdb to the early 2020s). About the full investigation: Under 10 donors provided sorted CD3+CD56+NKG2C+, CD3+CD56+NKG2C- and CD3+CD56-NKG2C+ T-cell subsets, whose TCR beta-chain repertoires were profiled. Among the eight sequenced donors, only one was HCMV-seronegative, while the other seven were HCMV-seropositive. All eight donors whose samples were sequenced were randomly selected healthy volunteers, three of them men and five women. The libraries were sequenced on Illumina HiSeq 2000/2500, MiSeq or NextSeq, producing 2 x 150 bp reads. Beyond this particular receptor, the publication reports: In six donors, the dominant CD3+CD56+NKG2C+ clonotypes were among the top 10 CD8+ clonotypes and accounted for about 1.0-7.5% of CD8+ T cells. Whether the expanded NKG2C-expressing T cell clones were specific for HCMV antigens remained unclear. Those dominant clonotypes were again the most abundant among CD3+CD56-NKG2C+ cells in several donors, at 28.3-60.1%.

Reads for this sample came from an Illumina HiSeq 2000. 5'RACE template switching, by which a universal primer site and unique molecular identifiers were added, was used to make TCR beta cDNA libraries. cDNA synthesis was primed from the TCR beta constant segment and was followed by two successive PCR amplification steps. Regarding the original processing steps: Reads were demultiplexed and grouped by UMI with MIGEC, and clonotypes were assembled and quantified with MiTCR. To remove erroneous sequences, TCR cDNA sequences were retained only when supported by two or more reads. The tcR package was used for downstream repertoire analysis, and clonotypes were matched across fractions by CDR3 nucleotide sequence plus V segment. Antigen specificity was annotated against VDJdb with VDJmatch, allowing one amino acid substitution in CDR3. Each CDR3 protein sequence appears as one entry after TCRdb reprocessed the reads, and no DNA is included. The V and J calls were not made by the authors but by TCRdb's processing. This sample's table has entries for fewer than 550,000 distinct CDR3 sequences. The ten largest clonotypes hold more than 1.4% of the sample.

HCMV-specific IgG was detected in serum with a commercial ELISA kit to determine HCMV serostatus. Ficoll density gradient centrifugation was used to isolate peripheral blood mononuclear cells from blood. Per the germline V gene, KGHSH is the CDR1 and LQKENI is the CDR2. From the cysteine up to the phenylalanine, the CDR3 has a length of 18 residues. The nucleotide record is missing. A word on this clonotype: There is no known antigen for this receptor.

Sample: blood T cells: a sorted CD56 or NKG2C T cell subset, CD4+ or CD8+ T cells, or bulk PBMC T cells (not recorded which). The sequence links TRBV18 to TRBJ2-1; TCRdb proposes TRBD2, but this gene call is untestable without DNA. This clonotype was obtained from a woman aged 50 to 65 in good health. Donor details come from another sample of the same person, matched by shared clones. The CDR3 reads CASSPFDAGGSSYNEQFF.